A single sample gave rise to the 21 T cell receptor beta chains below, sequenced in a study of human CD8 memory T cell subsets. A UMI-labeled 5' RACE approach was the method that produced the TCR beta libraries. TCRdb re-called the 5' RACE reads; every CDR3 protein appears as one record, without DNA. The sample includes about 17,000 distinct CDR3 sequences. Sequencing was done on a sample of CD8+ stem-like memory T cells (TSCM and TCM) sorted from PBMCs. Subset: stem-like memory CD8 T cells (TSTEM), CCR7+ PD-1- TIGIT-. All receptors derive from a human donor in good health.

This clonotype is identified as medium-sized from frequency. CDR3 sequence: CASSLVRRDTQYF. The rearrangement joins TRBV7-8 to TRBJ2-3; the D call from TCRdb, TRBD2, cannot be confirmed without DNA. CDR1 and CDR2 (germline): SGHVS, FQNEAQ. CDR3 length: 13 residues.

The chain carries TRBV7-9 and TRBJ1-1. Germline V gene sequence: CDR1 SEHNR, CDR2 FQNEAQ (reference sequence). The CDR3 runs 12 residues. CDR3: CASRPSRTEAFF.

Here the CDR3 reads CAWSALSGITPYEQYF. J is TRBJ2-7 and V is TRBV30; no DNA is available, so the TRBD2 call from TCRdb remains unchecked. Germline CDR1 GTSNPN, CDR2 SVGIG (reference sequence). The CDR3 is made up of 16 amino acids.

By frequency, this clonotype is medium-sized. The gene calls are TRBV20-1 and TRBJ1-1; the D call of TRBD1 rests on TCRdb alone, since no DNA is present to check it. Germline loops: CDR1 DFQATT, CDR2 SNEGSKA (reference sequence). The CDR3 totals 15 residues. The CDR3 is CSARDLWGADTEAFF.

V gene TRBV19 combines with J gene TRBJ2-2. This CDR3 has 13 residues. Germline V gene sequence: CDR1 LNHDA, CDR2 SQIVND (reference sequence). CDR3 region: CASSIIGTGELFF.

This clonotype is labeled medium-sized based on frequency. This chain connects TRBV27 to TRBJ1-2; TCRdb's D gene call, TRBD1, goes unchecked for lack of DNA. This CDR3 contains 13 residues. Germline values: CDR1 MNHEY, CDR2 SMNVEV (reference sequence). CDR3 in amino acids: CASSLSGIYGYTF.

V gene TRBV7-9 combines with J gene TRBJ2-7; the D call from TCRdb, TRBD1, cannot be confirmed without DNA. The length of the CDR3 is 19 residues. Per the germline V gene, CDR1 is SEHNR and CDR2 is FQNEAQ (reference sequence). CDR3 residues: CASSSTLNLPGQGVYEQYF. The whole variable domain, filled in from reference TRBV7-9 and TRBJ2-7, reads DTGVSQNPRHKITKRGQNVTFRCDPISEHNRLYWYRQTLGQGPEFLTYFQNEAQLEKSRLLSDRFSAERPKGSFSTLEIQRTEQGDSAMYLCASSSTLNLPGQGVYEQYFGPGTRLTVT.

The genes are TRBV7-6 and TRBJ1-1; TCRdb selects TRBD1, and the lack of DNA leaves this call unchecked. Germline lookup yields CDR1 SGHVS and CDR2 FNYEAQ. The length of the CDR3 is 13 residues. CDR3 sequence: CASSQTGTTEAFF.

This rearrangement joins TRBV20-1 to TRBJ2-7; TCRdb's D call, TRBD2, is unchecked because there is no DNA. CDR1 and CDR2 from the germline V gene are DFQATT and SNEGSKA (reference sequence). The CDR3 runs to 15 residues. CDR3 protein: CSARELAGVSYEQYF.

The chain is built from TRBV28 and TRBJ2-7; TCRdb's assignment of TRBD1 cannot be checked, as there is no DNA. Germline V lookup: CDR1 MDHEN, CDR2 SYDVKM. CDR3 length: 14 amino acids. CDR3 sequence reads: CASSLTGDSYEQYF.

The V and J genes are TRBV19 and TRBJ2-1; TCRdb picks TRBD2, but there is no DNA to check that call. The CDR3 runs to 16 residues. Germline assignment: CDR1 LNHDA and CDR2 SQIVND (reference sequence). This CDR3 reads CASSISTSGVYNEQFF. The full variable domain, rest sourced from reference TRBV19 and TRBJ2-1, is DGGITQSPKYLFRKEGQNVTLSCEQNLNHDAMYWYRQDPGQGLRLIYYSQIVNDFQKGDIAEGYSVSREKKESFPLTVTSAQKNPTAFYLCASSISTSGVYNEQFFGPGTRLTVL.

The J gene is TRBJ1-2, the V gene TRBV5-6. The germline V gene has CDR1 SGHDT and CDR2 YYEEEE. CDR3 size: 15 residues. The CDR3 here is CASSLLFQDTYGYTF.

This sequence joins TRBV27 and TRBJ2-1; TCRdb reports TRBD2, a call that lacks DNA to check it against. The CDR3 has 15 residues. In germline, CDR1 is MNHEY, CDR2 SMNVEV (reference sequence). CDR3 in amino acids: CASSLVSGGVNEQFF.

This chain connects TRBV29-1 to TRBJ2-7; the TRBD2 assignment by TCRdb is unverifiable without DNA. Germline V gene lookup returns CDR1 SQVTM and CDR2 ANQGSEA. This CDR3 is built from 16 residues. CDR3: CSVEGYWREGVYEQYF.

J is TRBJ1-1 and V is TRBV3-1; TCRdb's D gene call, TRBD1, goes unchecked for lack of DNA. The CDR3 totals 11 residues. Germline assignment: CDR1 LGHDT and CDR2 YNNKEL (reference sequence). CDR3 region: CASSWGTEAFF.

This chain uses TRBV7-2 with TRBJ2-7; TCRdb calls TRBD2, which cannot be checked without DNA. The CDR3 loop spans 14 amino acids. In germline, CDR1 is SGHTA, CDR2 FQGNSA. The CDR3 loop reads CASTVAGGGYEQYF.

The rearrangement links TRBV6-2 or TRBV6-3 to TRBJ2-4; TCRdb selects TRBD1, and the lack of DNA leaves this call unchecked. This CDR3 has 19 residues. The V gene's germline CDR1 is MNHEY and CDR2 SVGEGT. The CDR3 loop is CASSYSRRGIERGKNIQYF.

V usage is TRBV13 and J usage is TRBJ2-6; TCRdb's D call of TRBD1 is untestable without DNA. The CDR3 extends over 17 amino acids. The germline V gene has CDR1 PRHDT and CDR2 FYEKMQ (reference sequence). The CDR3 loop is CASSVRDRVSGANVLTF. Combining the CDR3 with reference TRBV13 and TRBJ2-6 gives the whole variable domain AAGVIQSPRHLIKEKRETATLKCYPIPRHDTVYWYQQGPGQDPQFLISFYEKMQSDKGSIPDRFSAQQFSDYHSELNMSSLELGDSALYFCASSVRDRVSGANVLTFGAGSRLTVL.

This chain uses TRBV4-3 with TRBJ2-7; there is no DNA to check the TCRdb D call of TRBD1. CDR3 size: 14 residues. Germline V lookup: CDR1 LGHNA, CDR2 YSLEER. The chain's CDR3 is CASSQDGTAYEQYF.

The chain joins TRBV25-1 to TRBJ1-1. The CDR3 has 13 amino acids. From germline, CDR1 is MGHDK and CDR2 SYGVNS. The CDR3 spells CASSEVSLSPAFF.

This rearrangement joins TRBV20-1 to TRBJ2-7. Germline CDR1 DFQATT, CDR2 SNEGSKA (reference sequence). The CDR3 is made up of 14 amino acids. The chain's CDR3 is CSARDIRDSYEQYF.